The text below deals with one TCR beta chain. The target antigen is unknown. This entry comes from a study of blood T cells in healthy people across ages. Deletions cut 7 bases from V and 0 bases from J, with 12 bases between. The CDR3 extends over 15 amino acids. Germline V gives CDR1 MNHEY, CDR2 SVGEGT. Using a J-beta primer mix together with a sample-barcoded 5' primer, a second PCR was run for roughly 6 to 11 cycles. Using its own MiXCR run on the 5' RACE reads, TCRdb lists one record per CDR3 protein. The data contain around 990,000 distinct CDR3 sequences, around two fifths of them singletons. Broader study findings: PBMCs that were unsorted prevented a conclusive naive versus antigen-experienced comparison. Aged donors had fewer naive CD4+ cells and lower diversity than long-lived donors.

Sequencing input: blood. The source of this sequence is a man aged 18 to 29 in good health. This chain links TRBV6-2 or TRBV6-3 with TRBJ2-2; the D gene could be TRBD1 or TRBD2 (5 bases each). The CDR3 spells CASNTGTANTGELFF. The CDR3 region has the DNA TGTGCCAGCAATACCGGGACGGCGAACACCGGGGAGCTGTTTTTT.